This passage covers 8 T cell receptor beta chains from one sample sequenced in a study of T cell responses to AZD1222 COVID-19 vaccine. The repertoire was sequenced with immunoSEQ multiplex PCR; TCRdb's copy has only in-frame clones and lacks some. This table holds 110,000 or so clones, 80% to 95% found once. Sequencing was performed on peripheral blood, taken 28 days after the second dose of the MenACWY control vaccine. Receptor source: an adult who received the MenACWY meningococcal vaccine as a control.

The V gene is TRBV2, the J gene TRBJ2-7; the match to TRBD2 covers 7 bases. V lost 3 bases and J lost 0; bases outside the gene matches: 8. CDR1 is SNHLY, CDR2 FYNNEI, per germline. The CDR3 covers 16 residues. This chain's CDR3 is CASSEVIGGISYEQYV. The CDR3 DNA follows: TGTGCCAGCAGTGAGGTGATCGGGGGGATCTCCTACGAGCAGTACGTC.

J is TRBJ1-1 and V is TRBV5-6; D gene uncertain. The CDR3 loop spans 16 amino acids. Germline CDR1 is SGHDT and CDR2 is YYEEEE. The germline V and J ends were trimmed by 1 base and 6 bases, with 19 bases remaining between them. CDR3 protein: CASSLRVRPTGAEAFF. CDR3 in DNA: TGTGCCAGCAGCTTGAGGGTGAGACCTACGGGAGCTGAAGCTTTCTTT.

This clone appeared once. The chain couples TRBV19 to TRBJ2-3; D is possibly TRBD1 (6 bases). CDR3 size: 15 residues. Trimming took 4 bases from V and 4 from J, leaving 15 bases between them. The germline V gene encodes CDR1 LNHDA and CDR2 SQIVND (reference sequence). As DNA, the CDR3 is TGTGCCAGTAGTAACCACGACAGGAATCCAGATACGCAGTATTTT. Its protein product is CASSNHDRNPDTQYF.

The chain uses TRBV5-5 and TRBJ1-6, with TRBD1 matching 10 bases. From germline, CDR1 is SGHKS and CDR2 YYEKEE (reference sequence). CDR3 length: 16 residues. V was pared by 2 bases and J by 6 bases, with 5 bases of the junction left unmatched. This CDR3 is CASSLKDRGTNSPLHF. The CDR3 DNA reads TGTGCCAGCAGCTTAAAGGACAGGGGGACTAATTCACCCCTCCACTTT.

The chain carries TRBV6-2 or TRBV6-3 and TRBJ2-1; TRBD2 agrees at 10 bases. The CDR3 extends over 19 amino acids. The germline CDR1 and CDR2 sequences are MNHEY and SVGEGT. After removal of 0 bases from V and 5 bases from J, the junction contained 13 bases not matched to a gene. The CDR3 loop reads CASSYSIQRGGPANNEQFF. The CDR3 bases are TGTGCCAGCAGTTACTCGATCCAGCGGGGGGGCCCAGCAAACAATGAGCAGTTCTTC.

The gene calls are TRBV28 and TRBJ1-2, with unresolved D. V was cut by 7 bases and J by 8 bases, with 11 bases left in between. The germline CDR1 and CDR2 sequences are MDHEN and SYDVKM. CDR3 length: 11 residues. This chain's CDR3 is CASMRGEGYTF. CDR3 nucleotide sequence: TGTGCCAGCATGAGAGGCGAGGGCTACACCTTC.

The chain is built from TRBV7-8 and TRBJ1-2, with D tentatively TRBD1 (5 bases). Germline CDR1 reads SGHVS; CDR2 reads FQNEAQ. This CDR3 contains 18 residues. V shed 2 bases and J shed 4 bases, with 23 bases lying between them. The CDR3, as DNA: TGTGCCAGCAGCTTATCGGAATTGGGTTTAACAGGAGGCTATGGCTACACCTTC. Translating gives CASSLSELGLTGGYGYTF.

DNA for the CDR3: TGTGCCAGCACCCGGGGGGCTGGCAATCAGCCCCAGCATTTT. Translating it yields CASTRGAGNQPQHF. The rearrangement uses TRBV6-5 and TRBJ1-5; D possibly corresponds to TRBD1 (6 bases). The CDR3 is 14 residues long. Germline assignment: CDR1 MNHEY and CDR2 SVGAGI. Trimming cost V 7 bases and J 2 bases, with 12 bases left between them.